This TCR beta chain was obtained from a study of early T cells in non-severe SARS-CoV-2 infection. Germline V lookup: CDR1 SGHRS, CDR2 YFSETQ. CDR3 length: 16 amino acids. V lost 4 bases and J lost 5; bases outside the gene matches: 10. Each cDNA molecule carried a unique molecular identifier. TCRdb reprocessed the 5' RACE reads via MiXCR and lists one record per CDR3 protein. The sample has more than 60,000 distinct CDR3 sequences; about 9.4% are singletons. In its sample, this clonotype was seen many times. Antigen specificity is unknown. Study outcomes and limitations: Database matching using VDJdb favored anti-spike CD8 responses, with private and CD4 specificities left missing.

The TCR originated in an adult who was a healthcare worker with PCR-confirmed SARS-CoV-2 infection or an uninfected control (not recorded which). V gene TRBV5-1 combines with J gene TRBJ2-1; 9 bases line up with TRBD2. Sequencing used whole blood. The CDR3 loop reads CASSPPSSGVDNEQFF. CDR3 DNA sequence: TGCGCCAGCAGCCCCCCCTCTAGCGGGGTAGACAATGAGCAGTTCTTC.